A single sample is the source of the 5 T cell receptor beta chains below, sequenced in a study of T cell changes during pregnancy in multiple sclerosis. Assay: immunoSEQ multiplex PCR; the TCRdb copy retains only in-frame clones and omits some. Of under 80,000 clones listed, about 93% are singletons. Sequencing was performed on CD4+ T cells from peripheral blood mononuclear cells, taken in the second trimester of pregnancy. These receptors came from a female donor with multiple sclerosis, enrolled in a pregnancy study.

This clone is a singleton in its sample. The chain uses TRBV2 and TRBJ1-3; D unresolved. The CDR3 is made up of 14 amino acids. Trimming stripped 1 base from V and 0 bases from J, with 4 bases between. Looked up from germline, CDR1 is SNHLY and CDR2 is FYNNEI. The CDR3 DNA follows: TGTGCCAGCAGTGAAGAGAGCTCTGGAAACACCATATATTTT. Translated: CASSEESSGNTIYF.

The V call is TRBV7-9, the J call TRBJ2-1; 9 nucleotides agree with TRBD2. There are 18 residues in the CDR3. Germline V gene lookup returns CDR1 SEHNR and CDR2 FQNEAQ (reference sequence). With V trimmed by 3 bases and J by 5 bases, 14 bases remained unmatched. DNA of the CDR3: TGTGCCAGCAGCTTCCGGATCTTAGGTACTAGCGGGCACAATGAGCAGTTCTTC. It yields the protein CASSFRILGTSGHNEQFF.

This clone has a single count. The rearrangement uses TRBV9 and TRBJ2-5, with 11 positions matching TRBD1. CDR1 and CDR2 (germline): SGDLS, YYNGEE. The CDR3 is 16 residues long. The junction had 10 bases not matched to a gene; V was cut back by 4 bases and J by 5 bases. The CDR3 sequence: CASSPTGTGGSETQYF. The CDR3 DNA reads as TGTGCCAGCAGCCCCACAGGGACAGGGGGGTCGGAGACCCAGTACTTC.

Only a few counts were recorded for this clone. The chain joins TRBV20-1 to TRBJ1-1, with D possibly matching TRBD1 (6 bases). Trimming shortened V by 6 bases and J by 8 bases, and 10 bases separated the two germline ends. The CDR3 has 10 amino acids. Looked up from germline, CDR1 is DFQATT and CDR2 is SNEGSKA (reference sequence). The CDR3 loop is CSAVDREAFF. The CDR3 region has the DNA TGCAGTGCCGTGGACAGAGAAGCTTTCTTT.

This clone was recorded a few times. This CDR3 is also generated by other DNA sequences in the sample. The chain carries TRBV6-6 and TRBJ2-1, with D maybe TRBD2 (6 bases). V was pared by 2 bases and J by 4 bases, with 6 bases between. This CDR3 spans 13 amino acids. Germline CDR1 and CDR2: MNHNY and SVGAGI (reference sequence). The CDR3, as DNA: TGTGCCAGCAGTTACGCGGGGTACAATGAGCAGTTCTTC. It encodes CASSYAGYNEQFF.